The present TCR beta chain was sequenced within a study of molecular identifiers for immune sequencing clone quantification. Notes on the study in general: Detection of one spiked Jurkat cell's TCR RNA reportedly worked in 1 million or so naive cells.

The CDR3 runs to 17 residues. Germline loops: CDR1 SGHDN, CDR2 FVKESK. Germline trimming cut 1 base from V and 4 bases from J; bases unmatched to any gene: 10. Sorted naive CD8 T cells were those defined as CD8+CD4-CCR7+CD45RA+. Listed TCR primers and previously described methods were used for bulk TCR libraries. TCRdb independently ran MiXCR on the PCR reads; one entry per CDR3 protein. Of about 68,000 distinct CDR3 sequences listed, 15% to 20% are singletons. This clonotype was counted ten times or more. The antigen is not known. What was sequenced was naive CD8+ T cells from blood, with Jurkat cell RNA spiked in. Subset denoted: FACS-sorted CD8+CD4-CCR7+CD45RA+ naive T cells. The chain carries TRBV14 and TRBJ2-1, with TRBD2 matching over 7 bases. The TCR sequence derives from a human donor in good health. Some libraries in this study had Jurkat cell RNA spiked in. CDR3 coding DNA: TGTGCCAGCAGCCAAGTCGGGGGGTTTACAATGTACAATGAGCAGTTCTTC. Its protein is CASSQVGGFTMYNEQFF.